This T cell receptor (beta chain) is drawn from a study of response to subunit inactivated influenza vaccine. J lost 1 base, V lost 7 bases, and 11 bases had no gene match. Germline values: CDR1 MDHEN, CDR2 SYDVKM. The CDR3 runs to 16 residues. A few counts support this clonotype. Its target is unknown. Findings and limits, study-wide: The authors put forward the suggestion that each seasonal influenza vaccination may bring in only a limited number of new T cells.

TCRdb re-derived calls from the RT-PCR reads in MiXCR, one entry per CDR3 protein. Of some 640,000 distinct CDR3 sequences in the sample, about 15% were seen once. This specimen consisted of PBMCs from blood, obtained approximately 15 days before vaccination. The rearrangement uses TRBV28 and TRBJ2-7; 9 positions agree with TRBD1. This TCR was recovered from a man over 45 who received an inactivated influenza vaccine. CDR3 loop: CASTAGTGQGSYEQYF. The DNA for the CDR3 is TGTGCCAGCACCGCCGGAACGGGACAGGGATCCTACGAGCAGTACTTC. Drawing the rest from reference TRBV28 and TRBJ2-7, the complete variable domain is DVKVTQSSRYLVKRTGEKVFLECVQDMDHENMFWYRQDPGLGLRLIYFSYDVKMKEKGDIPEGYSVSREKKERFSLILESASTNQTSMYLCASTAGTGQGSYEQYFGPGTRLTVT.